The source of this T cell receptor beta chain is a study of blood T cell repertoires in COVID-19. Study as a whole: The United States, Italy and Spain were the sources of the acute and convalescent COVID-19 samples.

TCRdb keeps only in-frame clones here, not all; method: immunoSEQ multiplex PCR. The sample has 150,000 to 200,000 clones, around 80% seen once. In regard to this clone: Without the conserved terminal phenylalanine or tryptophan, this CDR3 likely stems from a read error. Because the CDR3's place on the DNA is in doubt, the DNA is left out and the CDR3 is given as listed by TCRdb.

The CDR3 length is 9 residues, termini included. This TCR came from a woman aged 80 or over with acute or convalescent COVID-19. The chain carries TRBV12-2 and TRBJ1-5. TRBV12-2 is marked as a pseudogene. Sequences were obtained from peripheral blood. CDR3 sequence: CASRLTDRD.